This note documents a single T cell receptor (beta chain) sequence. The data originate from a study of T-cell memory formation after mild COVID-19. The junction had 7 bases not matched to a gene; V was cut back by 0 bases and J by 1 base. This CDR3 contains 18 residues. The V gene's germline CDR1 is SGHRS and CDR2 YFSETQ. Each CDR3 protein gets one entry after TCRdb re-called the 5' RACE reads with MiXCR. The sample contains about 150,000 distinct CDR3 sequences, roughly 14% of which appear only once. This TCR was recovered from an adult woman who had mild COVID-19 (a few samples of this study predate the infection). Cell type and time point are not known. This chain uses TRBV5-1 with TRBJ1-3, with 10 bases fitting TRBD1. The source material was PBMCs or a T cell subset sorted from them (not recorded which). The CDR3: CASSLGQGAARSGNTIYF. The CDR3 DNA is TGCGCCAGCAGCTTGGGACAGGGGGCTGCACGGTCTGGAAACACCATATATTTT.